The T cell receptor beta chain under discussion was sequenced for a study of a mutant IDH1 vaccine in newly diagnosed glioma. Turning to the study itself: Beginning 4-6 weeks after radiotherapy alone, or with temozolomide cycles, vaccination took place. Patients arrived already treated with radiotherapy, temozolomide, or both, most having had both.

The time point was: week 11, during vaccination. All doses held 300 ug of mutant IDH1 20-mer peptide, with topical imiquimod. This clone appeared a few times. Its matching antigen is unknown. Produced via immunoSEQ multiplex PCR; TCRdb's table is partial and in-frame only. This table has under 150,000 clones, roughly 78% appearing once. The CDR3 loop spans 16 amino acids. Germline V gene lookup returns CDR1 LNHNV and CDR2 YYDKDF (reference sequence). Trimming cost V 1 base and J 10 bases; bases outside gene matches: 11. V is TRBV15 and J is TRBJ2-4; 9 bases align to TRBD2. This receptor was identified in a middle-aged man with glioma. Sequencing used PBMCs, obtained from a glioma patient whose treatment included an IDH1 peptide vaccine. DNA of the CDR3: TGTGCCACCAGCAGAGGTAGCGGGAGCGGGGGAGGGATTCAGTACTTC. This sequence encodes CATSRGSGSGGGIQYF.